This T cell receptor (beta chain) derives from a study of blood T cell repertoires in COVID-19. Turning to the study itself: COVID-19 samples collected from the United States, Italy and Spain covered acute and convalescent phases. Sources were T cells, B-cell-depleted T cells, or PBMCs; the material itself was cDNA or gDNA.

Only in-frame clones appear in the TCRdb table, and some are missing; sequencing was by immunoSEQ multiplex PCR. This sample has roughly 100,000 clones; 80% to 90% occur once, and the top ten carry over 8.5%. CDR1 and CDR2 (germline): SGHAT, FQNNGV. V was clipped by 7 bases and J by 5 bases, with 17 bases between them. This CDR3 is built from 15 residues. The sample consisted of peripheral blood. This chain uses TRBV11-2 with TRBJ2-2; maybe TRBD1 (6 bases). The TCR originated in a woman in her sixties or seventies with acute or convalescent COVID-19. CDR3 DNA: TGTGCCAGCATCTCGGACAGATGGAAGACCGGGGAGCTGTTTTTT. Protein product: CASISDRWKTGELFF.